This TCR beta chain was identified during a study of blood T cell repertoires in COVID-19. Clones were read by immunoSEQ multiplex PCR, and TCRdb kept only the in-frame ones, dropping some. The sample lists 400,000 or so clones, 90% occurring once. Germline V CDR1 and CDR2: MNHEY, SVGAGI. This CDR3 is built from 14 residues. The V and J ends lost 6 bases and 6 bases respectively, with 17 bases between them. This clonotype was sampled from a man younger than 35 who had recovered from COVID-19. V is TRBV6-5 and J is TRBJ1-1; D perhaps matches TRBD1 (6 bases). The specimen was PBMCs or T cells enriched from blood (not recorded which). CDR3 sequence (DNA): TGTGCCAGCAGCCCGGCCGGGACAAAGGCTGAAGCTTTCTTT. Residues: CASSPAGTKAEAFF.